This TCR beta chain was observed in a study of OX40 agonist ivuxolimab in advanced cancers. Background on the whole study: Ivuxolimab, which targeted the costimulatory receptor OX40 (CD134), was an agonistic, fully human IgG2 monoclonal antibody. Intravenous ivuxolimab was administered to patients every 2 weeks at six dose levels: 0.01, 0.1, 0.3, 1.5, 3 and 10 mg/kg. Among the roughly 50 dose-escalation patients, about 20 had hepatocellular carcinoma, approximately 15 melanoma, 9 renal cell carcinoma and 9 head and neck cancer. A male proportion of 75% to 85% and a mean age of about 60 years, ranging from about 20 to 80, were recorded for the dose-escalation cohort. Prior anti-PD-1, anti-PD-L1 or anti-CTLA-4 therapy was permitted, and about 40% of dose-escalation patients had received checkpoint inhibitors. Partial responses occurred in three dose-escalation patients, of whom one had hepatocellular carcinoma and two had cutaneous melanoma. Peripheral TCRbeta sequencing aimed to test whether ivuxolimab altered TCR sequence diversity and caused clonal T-cell expansion. The paper reports the monotherapy dose-escalation portion (N = 52 patients) of the phase I ivuxolimab trial.

The CDR3 spans 13 residues, from the cysteine through the phenylalanine. Left in the record is the CDR3 DNA by itself, 39 bases read in frame from the first base. CDR1 and CDR2 are drawn from the germline V gene: SGDLS, YYNGEE. The junction shows trimming of 3 bases on V and 6 bases on J, plus 10 bases between the germline ends. The trial excluded patients who had a history of autoimmune disease or were on systemic immunosuppression. Peripheral blood for TCR sequencing was collected from all dose cohorts at baseline, on cycle 4 day 1, and on cycle 7 day 1. Samples came from an open-label, multicenter, first-in-human phase I dose-escalation trial of ivuxolimab. Adults with locally advanced or metastatic head and neck squamous cell, hepatocellular, melanoma or renal cell carcinoma were enrolled in the trial. Before TCR sequencing, CD4+ T cells and CD8+ T cells were sorted from peripheral blood as separate populations.

Concerning this clone itself: The antigen this receptor binds is unknown. No per-base quality is available; no much larger clone lies one base away.

Results and caveats for the whole study, not just this receptor: Partial responders in the 0.1-3.0 mg/kg groups had among the lowest normalized peripheral clonal expansion, especially among CD8+ T cells. Low levels of normalized T-cell clonal expansion were also seen in some patients who did not respond. The antigen specificity of the peripheral T cells that underwent clonal expansion was not determined. Clonal expansion of both CD4+ and CD8+ blood T cells was observed from baseline to week 6 at doses 0.1 to 3.0 mg/kg. After ivuxolimab, CD8+ T cells had more expanded clones than CD4+ T cells on average.

For sequencing of the TCRbeta CDR3 region, genomic DNA was extracted from the sorted cells. The immunoSEQ Assay was used to sequence the TCRbeta CDR3 regions. TCRdb provides this immuneACCESS table in a form limited to in-frame rearrangements. Some clones are lacking; in checked studies, under half of them reflect an unresolved V gene, and why the rest are absent is not known. The sample table holds 45,000 to 65,000 clones, of which approximately 80% were seen once. The ten largest clones take up roughly 6.3% of the sample. This clonotype was sampled from an adult with an advanced solid tumor such as melanoma, head and neck, liver or kidney cancer. Sequences were derived from CD4+ or CD8+ T cells sorted from blood, sampled in a trial of the OX40 agonist ivuxolimab. This chain is built from TRBV9 and TRBJ2-1; no D gene can be assigned with confidence. The sequenced DNA is TGTGCCAGCAGCGCTAGGACGGGCAATGAGCAGTTCTTC. This codes for CASSARTGNEQFF.